The 5 T cell receptor beta chains below all came from one sample that was sequenced in a study of post-analysis software for immune sequencing data. Researchers reported that TCR beta cDNA libraries carried unique molecular identifiers. MiXCR, run by TCRdb on the PCR reads, gives a single entry per CDR3 protein. The data contain just over 250,000 distinct CDR3 sequences, 36% of them seen just once; the ten biggest clones take up under 5.5%. Findings and limits, study-wide: Patients carried five TRBV segments more frequently than controls did, and TRBV5-6, TRBV5-1 and TRBV20-1 were among them.

Antigens of these TCRs are unknown. Material: blood. The receptors originated from a girl aged 10 to 17 with multiple sclerosis.

This clonotype appeared many times. The chain has TRBV24-1 and TRBJ2-6, with 9 bases aligning to TRBD1. V lost 4 bases to trimming and J lost 10 bases; unmatched junction nucleotides: 1. CDR1 is KGHDR and CDR2 is SFDVKD in the germline V gene. This CDR3 comprises 13 residues. The CDR3 DNA is TGTGCCACCAGTGAGGACAGGGGAAACGTCCTGACTTTC. Encoded protein: CATSEDRGNVLTF.

The chain is built from TRBV20-1 and TRBJ1-2; 9 bases align to TRBD1. The junction had 7 bases not matched to a gene; V was cut back by 3 bases and J by 5 bases. Germline V gives CDR1 DFQATT, CDR2 SNEGSKA (reference sequence). This CDR3 is 14 amino acids long. The CDR3 loop reads CSARDLQGAYGYTF. CDR3 bases: TGCAGTGCTAGGGACCTACAGGGGGCTTATGGCTACACCTTC.

This clonotype was counted only a few times. V gene TRBV7-9 combines with J gene TRBJ1-1, with D uncertain. Germline V gene lookup returns CDR1 SEHNR and CDR2 FQNEAQ (reference sequence). The CDR3 has 16 residues. Deletions cut 1 base from V and 0 bases from J, with 12 bases between. CDR3 sequence (DNA): TGTGCCAGCAGCTTAGATGAGGGCAGGCTGAACACTGAAGCTTTCTTT. Amino acids: CASSLDEGRLNTEAFF.

Turning to this clonotype: A much larger clone differs by one base, so this may be a read error. The chain has TRBV18 and TRBJ1-5; unclear D gene. The CDR3 has 15 amino acids. Germline V CDR1 and CDR2: KGHSH, LQKENI. This CDR3 is CAGSPYGLRDQPQHF. The CDR3 DNA is TGTGCCGGCTCACCCTACGGACTGAGAGATCAGCCCCAGCATTTT. Combining the CDR3 with reference TRBV18 and TRBJ1-5 gives the whole variable domain NAGVMQNPRHLVRRRGQEARLRCSPMKGHSHVYWYRQLPEEGLKFMVYLQKENIIDESGMPKERFSAEFPKEGPSILRIQQVVRGDSAAYFCAGSPYGLRDQPQHFGDGTRLSIL.

Notes on this clonotype: A much bigger clone sits one base away, suggesting this may be a read error. This chain joins TRBV5-1 and TRBJ2-1; 8 nucleotides line up with TRBD1. The CDR3 contains 15 residues. The germline V gene encodes CDR1 SGHRS and CDR2 YFSETQ. The V and J ends lost 4 bases and 3 bases, in that order; junction bases with no gene match: 6. The CDR3 sequence is CASSVATGGYNEQFF. The CDR3 DNA is TGCGCCAGCAGCGTCGCTACAGGGGGCTACAATGAGCAGTTCTTC.